This TCR beta chain came from a study of blood T cell repertoires in COVID-19. This CDR3 is built from 13 residues. Trimming left V 0 bases short and J 5 bases short, with 8 bases between. Per the germline V gene, CDR1 is MNHEY and CDR2 is SMNVEV (reference sequence). Clones were sequenced by immunoSEQ multiplex PCR, and TCRdb holds only the in-frame ones, with some missing. The sample consists of some 40,000 clones, about 83% of them appearing once. Source material: peripheral blood. The rearrangement links TRBV27 to TRBJ2-7; weak D call: TRBD1 (7 bases). This clonotype was obtained from a woman aged 80 or older with acute or convalescent COVID-19. CDR3: CASSLSRGDEQYF. The CDR3, as DNA: TGTGCCAGCAGTTTATCCAGGGGGGACGAGCAGTACTTC.